The entry below describes one T cell receptor (beta chain). The sample belongs to a study of molecular identifiers for immune sequencing clone quantification. Study background: The replicate experiment used RNA from roughly 18,000 or 92,000 naive CD8 cells. This RNA was split into five aliquots, and four of them were sequenced.

Sorting was used to obtain naive CD8 T cells (CD8+CD4-CCR7+CD45RA+). TCRdb ran MiXCR on the PCR reads and lists one entry per CDR3 protein. The sample has over 600,000 distinct CDR3 sequences; just under 20% are singletons. The V gene's germline CDR1 is LNHDA and CDR2 SQIVND (reference sequence). The ends lost 5 bases at V and 7 bases at J; junction bases unmatched: 9. The CDR3 covers 16 residues. Sequencing was done on a sample of naive CD8+ T cells from blood, with Jurkat cell RNA spiked in. Described subset: FACS-sorted CD8+CD4-CCR7+CD45RA+ naive T cells. The clonotype comes from a human donor in good health. Some libraries in this study had Jurkat cell RNA spiked in. The genes are TRBV19 and TRBJ2-1, with TRBD2 matching over 12 bases. The CDR3, as DNA: TGTGCCAGTAGTTTTTCTAGCGGGGGGGTTGTAAATGAGCAGTTCTTC. This encodes CASSFSSGGVVNEQFF.